The next 23 T cell receptor beta chains were all read from a single sample in a study of blood T cell repertoires in COVID-19. Some clones are missing from TCRdb's copy, which holds only in-frame ones; the method was immunoSEQ multiplex PCR. The data show around 210,000 clones, about 82% seen once. Sequencing used peripheral blood. Source of these receptors: a man aged 60 to 75 with COVID-19, enrolled during active disease.

The chain's CDR3 is CSASLGTLNTGELFF. As DNA, the CDR3 is TGCAGTGCTAGTCTTGGGACTCTAAACACCGGGGAGCTGTTTTTT. This chain connects TRBV20-1 to TRBJ2-2; possibly TRBD2 for D (6 bases). CDR1 is DFQATT, CDR2 SNEGSKA, per germline (reference sequence). The CDR3 has 15 residues. Trimming left V 3 bases short and J 2 bases short, with 13 bases between.

The CDR3 here is CASSPGDYSNQPQHF. The CDR3 DNA reads TGTGCCAGCAGCCCCGGGGATTATAGCAATCAGCCCCAGCATTTT. V gene TRBV7-2 combines with J gene TRBJ1-5; D not resolved. The CDR3 extends over 15 amino acids. Trimming removed 5 bases from V and 0 bases from J, with 11 bases in between. Germline assignment: CDR1 SGHTA and CDR2 FQGNSA.

This clone was detected once. The chain couples TRBV19 to TRBJ2-1, with D unresolved. The CDR3 sequence is 16 residues long. With 1 base removed from V and 3 bases from J, the gap between germline ends came to 13 bases. Germline assignment: CDR1 LNHDA and CDR2 SQIVND (reference sequence). The CDR3 nucleotides are TGTGCCAGTAGTATAGGGCGCTCCAGGCTCTACAATGAGCAGTTCTTC. Its translation is CASSIGRSRLYNEQFF.

The rearrangement uses TRBV3-1 (or the pseudogene TRBV3-2) and TRBJ2-3; 12 positions agree with TRBD2. The CDR3 totals 13 residues. From germline, CDR1 is LGHDT and CDR2 YNNKEL (reference sequence). V gave up 6 bases and J gave up 6 bases; unmatched junction bases: 1. The CDR3 loop is CASRTSGSDTQYF. CDR3 coding DNA: TGTGCCAGCAGGACTAGCGGGAGCGATACGCAGTATTTT.

This chain uses TRBV27 with TRBJ2-1; possible D gene TRBD1, 5 bases. The CDR3 totals 15 residues. V was trimmed by 5 bases and J by 0 bases, leaving 11 bases between them. Germline V gene data show CDR1 as MNHEY and CDR2 as SMNVEV (reference sequence). CDR3 amino acids: CASSPQGGSYNEQFF. The CDR3 coding sequence is TGTGCCAGCAGTCCTCAGGGCGGCTCCTACAATGAGCAGTTCTTC.

The rearrangement uses TRBV7-8 and TRBJ2-1; perhaps TRBD1 as D (5 bases). Trimming left V 0 bases short and J 14 bases short, with 14 bases between. The germline gives CDR1 SGHVS, CDR2 FQNEAQ. CDR3 length: 13 amino acids. CDR3 DNA sequence: TGTGCCAGCAGCTTAGCGGGGCAGGAACGGGAGTTCTTC. Amino acids: CASSLAGQEREFF.

The V and J genes are TRBV5-4 and TRBJ2-6; 9 bases fit TRBD1. Losses at the gene ends were 4 bases for V and 7 bases for J; bases not matched to a gene: 15. CDR1 is SGHNT and CDR2 is YYREEE in the germline V gene (reference sequence). The CDR3 extends over 18 amino acids. The CDR3 loop is CASSPRYLQGAPANVLTF. CDR3 DNA sequence: TGTGCCAGCAGCCCCAGATATCTACAGGGGGCGCCCGCCAACGTCCTGACTTTC.

This clone was detected only once. In the same sample, other DNA sequences code for this CDR3. J is TRBJ2-3 and V is TRBV5-1; 8 positions match TRBD1. The length of the CDR3 is 14 residues. Germline V gene data show CDR1 as SGHRS and CDR2 as YFSETQ. With V trimmed by 0 bases and J by 6 bases, 3 bases remained unmatched. In DNA, the CDR3 is TGCGCCAGCAGCTTGGATCAGGGGGCGGATACGCAGTATTTT. Translating gives CASSLDQGADTQYF.

The rearrangement uses TRBV5-1 and TRBJ1-2; 7 positions match TRBD1. V trimming: 3 bases; J trimming: 2 bases; junction bases outside the gene matches: 4. Germline lookup yields CDR1 SGHRS and CDR2 YFSETQ. The length of the CDR3 is 14 residues. This CDR3 is CASSWDSANYGYTF. CDR3 sequence (DNA): TGCGCCAGCAGCTGGGACAGTGCCAACTATGGCTACACCTTC.

This clone was seen only once. The chain recombines TRBV24-1 with TRBJ2-7, with TRBD1 identical over 8 bases. V shed 5 bases and J 5 bases; nucleotides not matched to a gene: 10. This CDR3 comprises 15 residues. CDR1 KGHDR and CDR2 SFDVKD come from the germline V gene. The CDR3 DNA sequence: TGTGCCACCAGTGCAGAGACAGGGGCGGTTCACGAGCAGTACTTC. Amino acid sequence: CATSAETGAVHEQYF.

In DNA, the CDR3 is TGTGCCACCAGCAGAGATTGGTCGACTAGCGGGGGTCAAGAGACCCAGTACTTC. The encoded protein is CATSRDWSTSGGQETQYF. The chain is built from TRBV15 and TRBJ2-5; 12 positions match TRBD2. The CDR3 is 18 residues long. V lost 0 bases to trimming and J lost 2 bases; unmatched junction nucleotides: 7. Germline V gene data show CDR1 as LNHNV and CDR2 as YYDKDF (reference sequence). The whole variable domain, remainder taken from reference TRBV15 and TRBJ2-5, is DAMVIQNPRYQVTQFGKPVTLSCSQTLNHNVMYWYQQKSSQAPKLLFHYYDKDFNNEADTPDNFQSRRPNTSFCFLDIRSPGLGDTAMYLCATSRDWSTSGGQETQYFGPGTRLLVL.

The chain links TRBV4-1 to TRBJ2-3; TRBD2 aligns across 11 bases. This CDR3 spans 17 amino acids. The V gene's germline CDR1 is MGHRA and CDR2 YSYEKL. The V gene end was trimmed by 5 bases and the J gene end by 0 bases; junction bases not matched to a gene: 7. The CDR3 sequence: CASSLGLAETSTDTQYF. CDR3 DNA sequence: TGCGCCAGCAGCTTGGGACTAGCGGAGACTAGCACAGATACGCAGTATTTT.

The chain links TRBV7-6 to TRBJ1-2; TRBD1 might be the D (6 bases). This CDR3 comprises 14 residues. Trimming took 1 base from V and 2 from J, leaving 8 bases between them. CDR1 is SGHVS, CDR2 FNYEAQ, per germline. DNA for the CDR3: TGTGCCAGCAGCTTAGATCAGGGGAACTATGGCTACACCTTC. This encodes CASSLDQGNYGYTF.

The table lists this clone with a few counts. V gene TRBV18 combines with J gene TRBJ1-1, with no clear D. The CDR3 has 13 amino acids. Germline CDR1 is KGHSH and CDR2 is LQKENI. With 4 bases removed from V and 3 bases from J, the gap between germline ends came to 9 bases. The CDR3 bases are TGTGCCAGCTCACAAGGACTTGACACTGAAGCTTTCTTT. Translating it yields CASSQGLDTEAFF.

This chain joins TRBV2 and TRBJ1-4; 7 bases are shared with TRBD1. This CDR3 has 14 amino acids. V gave up 1 base and J gave up 11 bases; unmatched junction bases: 7. The V gene's germline CDR1 is SNHLY and CDR2 FYNNEI. CDR3 amino acids: CASSEGTGYGKLFF. CDR3 coding DNA: TGTGCCAGCAGTGAAGGGACAGGTTATGGCAAACTGTTTTTT.

The rearrangement links TRBV18 to TRBJ1-3; D call uncertain. The CDR3 sequence is 15 residues long. Germline loops: CDR1 KGHSH, CDR2 LQKENI. V lost 1 base to trimming and J lost 0 bases, with 7 bases between them. CDR3 coding DNA: TGTGCCAGCTCACCACGCGGCGGCTCTGGAAACACCATATATTTT. This sequence encodes CASSPRGGSGNTIYF.

The V and J genes are TRBV14 and TRBJ2-2; TRBD2 might be the D (6 bases). The CDR3 loop spans 16 amino acids. Germline V gene sequence: CDR1 SGHDN, CDR2 FVKESK. With 3 bases removed from V and 4 bases from J, the gap between germline ends came to 15 bases. In nucleotides, the CDR3 is TGTGCCAGCAGCCATAAGAATCCCGGGGGCACCGGGGAGCTGTTTTTT. This encodes CASSHKNPGGTGELFF.

V is TRBV7-2 and J is TRBJ2-3; D is undetermined. The CDR3 covers 14 residues. Trimming removed 1 base at V and 4 bases at J, with 9 bases between. CDR1 SGHTA and CDR2 FQGNSA come from the germline V gene. In DNA form, the CDR3 reads TGTGCCAGCAGCTTAGTAGTGGCGGCAGATACGCAGTATTTT. Its translation: CASSLVVAADTQYF.

The chain joins TRBV11-2 to TRBJ2-7; 9 bases are shared with TRBD1. CDR3 length equals 15 residues. The germline CDR1 and CDR2 sequences are SGHAT and FQNNGV. The V and J ends lost 4 bases and 5 bases, in that order; junction bases with no gene match: 9. The CDR3 protein is CASSSRRDRDHEQYF. Written as DNA, the CDR3 is TGTGCCAGCAGCTCTCGCCGGGACAGGGACCACGAGCAGTACTTC. The whole variable domain, filled in from reference TRBV11-2 and TRBJ2-7, reads EAGVAQSPRYKIIEKRQSVAFWCNPISGHATLYWYQQILGQGPKLLIQFQNNGVVDDSQLPKDRFSAERLKGVDSTLKIQPAKLEDSAVYLCASSSRRDRDHEQYFGPGTRLTVT.

The chain combines TRBV5-6 with TRBJ1-1, with D perhaps matching TRBD1 (6 bases). The germline V gene encodes CDR1 SGHDT and CDR2 YYEEEE. The CDR3 has 13 residues. The germline V and J ends were trimmed by 1 base and 7 bases, with 11 bases remaining between them. The CDR3 protein is CASSLIGGNEAFF. CDR3 in DNA: TGTGCCAGCAGCTTGATTGGGGGCAATGAAGCTTTCTTT.

The chain joins TRBV2 to TRBJ1-1; D not certain. Trimming removed 4 bases at V and 7 bases at J, with 7 bases between. This CDR3 spans 11 amino acids. CDR1 and CDR2 (germline): SNHLY, FYNNEI. The CDR3 DNA sequence: TGTGCCAGCAGTGTTAGAGGTGAAGCTTTCTTT. This gives the protein CASSVRGEAFF.

This CDR3 reads CASSVGQGMNGEKLFF. The CDR3 DNA reads TGTGCCAGCAGCGTCGGACAGGGGATGAACGGTGAAAAACTGTTTTTT. V gene TRBV5-4 combines with J gene TRBJ1-4; 9 nucleotides match TRBD1. The V segment lost 4 bases and the J segment 7 bases; nucleotides outside the gene matches: 11. Germline lookup yields CDR1 SGHNT and CDR2 YYREEE (reference sequence). The CDR3 covers 16 residues.

The genes are TRBV3-1 (or the pseudogene TRBV3-2) and TRBJ2-1; perhaps TRBD2 as D (5 bases). V dropped 0 bases and J dropped 9 bases, with 9 bases sitting between them. This CDR3 has 13 residues. Germline lookup yields CDR1 LGHDT and CDR2 YNNKEL (reference sequence). CDR3 DNA: TGTGCCAGCAGCCAAGAAGAGGGTTCTGAGCAGTTCTTC. It codes for CASSQEEGSEQFF.